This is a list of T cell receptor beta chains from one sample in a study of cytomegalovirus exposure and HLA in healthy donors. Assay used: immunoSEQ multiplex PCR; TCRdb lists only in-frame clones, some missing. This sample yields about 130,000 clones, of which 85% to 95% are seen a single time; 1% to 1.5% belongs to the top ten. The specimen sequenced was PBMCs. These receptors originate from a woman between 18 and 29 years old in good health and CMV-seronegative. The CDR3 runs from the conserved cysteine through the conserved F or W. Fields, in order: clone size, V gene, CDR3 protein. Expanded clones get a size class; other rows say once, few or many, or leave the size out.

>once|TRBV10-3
CAISESGAGGFNEQFF
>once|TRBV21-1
CASSRVTPGTVNEKLFF
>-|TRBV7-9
CASSFWTGGETQYF
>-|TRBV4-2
CASSQDRASGVNEQFF
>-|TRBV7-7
CASSQTTGTGELFF
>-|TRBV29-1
CSVEARAALGYGYTF
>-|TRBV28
CASSWAYGYTF
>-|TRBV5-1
CASSLGLQETQYF
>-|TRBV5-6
CASSLAIGTVYEQYF
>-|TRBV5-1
CASSLSGGAGNEQFF